A selection of T cell receptor beta chains follows, all from one sample in a study of metastatic and nonmetastatic thyroid tumors. TCRdb re-called clones from the PCR reads using MiXCR. The table has around 26,000 clones, around 3.5% seen once. Material for sequencing was blood. These receptors were taken from a male donor with papillary thyroid cancer or a benign thyroid nodule (not recorded which). Some clones in this sample may be carry-over from other donors' samples. Both conserved end residues are part of each CDR3. D genes are given only for firm matches. Expanded clones are given a class, and other clones once, few, many or no size at all.

v_call: TRBV7-9
clone_size: many
d_call: .
j_call: TRBJ1-6
cdr3_nt: TGTGCCAGCAGTCGAGACGATTCACCCCTCCACTTT
cdr3_aa: CASSRDDSPLHF

v_call: TRBV19
clone_size: few
d_call: .
j_call: TRBJ1-6
cdr3_nt: TGTGCCAGTAGTGGTGTACCGGATTCACCCCTCCACTTT
cdr3_aa: CASSGVPDSPLHF

v_call: TRBV13
clone_size: many
d_call: .
j_call: TRBJ1-6
cdr3_nt: TGTGCCAGCAGCTTTACTCAGGGCCTTAGTTCACCCCTCCACTTT
cdr3_aa: CASSFTQGLSSPLHF

v_call: TRBV5-1
clone_size: few
d_call: TRBD2
j_call: TRBJ2-1
cdr3_nt: TGCGCCAGCAGCTTGAGGTCCGGGACTAGCGGGAGTATTAATGAGCAGTTCTTC
cdr3_aa: CASSLRSGTSGSINEQFF

v_call: TRBV4-3
clone_size: many
d_call: TRBD2
j_call: TRBJ2-7
cdr3_nt: TGCGCCAGCAGCCAGGTGGCGGGAGTGCCGCGGGAGCAGTACTTC
cdr3_aa: CASSQVAGVPREQYF

v_call: TRBV6-4
clone_size: many
d_call: .
j_call: TRBJ2-1
cdr3_nt: TGTGCCAGCAGTGTGGGGGAGGCCTCCTACAATGAGCAGTTCTTC
cdr3_aa: CASSVGEASYNEQFF

v_call: TRBV12-3/TRBV12-4
clone_size: .
d_call: .
j_call: TRBJ1-3
cdr3_nt: TGTGCCAGCAGTTTAGACAGGGTGAGTGGAAACACCATATATTTT
cdr3_aa: CASSLDRVSGNTIYF

v_call: TRBV6-4
clone_size: .
d_call: .
j_call: TRBJ1-6
cdr3_nt: TGTGCCAGCAGTGACTCAAGTAGAGGGGCCAATTCACCCCTCCACTTT
cdr3_aa: CASSDSSRGANSPLHF

v_call: TRBV28
clone_size: medium-sized
d_call: .
j_call: TRBJ1-6
cdr3_nt: TGTGCCAGCAGCTTGATCCGGAATTCACCCCTCCACTTT
cdr3_aa: CASSLIRNSPLHF

v_call: TRBV12-3/TRBV12-4
clone_size: .
d_call: TRBD1
j_call: TRBJ2-7
cdr3_nt: TGTGCCAGCAGGCCGGGACAGGGGGTCAACGAGCAGTACTTC
cdr3_aa: CASRPGQGVNEQYF

v_call: TRBV12-3/TRBV12-4
clone_size: .
d_call: TRBD1
j_call: TRBJ2-1
cdr3_nt: TGTGCCAGCAGGTCAGGGACAGGGGTCGATGAGCAGTTCTTC
cdr3_aa: CASRSGTGVDEQFF

v_call: TRBV20-1
clone_size: .
d_call: .
j_call: TRBJ1-2
cdr3_nt: TGCAGTGCTATTGGGGCTCCGGGACGTTCGCGCTACACCTTC
cdr3_aa: CSAIGAPGRSRYTF

v_call: TRBV10-3
clone_size: many
d_call: .
j_call: TRBJ1-6
cdr3_nt: TGTGCCATCAATACAGAAAATTCACCCCTCCACTTT
cdr3_aa: CAINTENSPLHF

v_call: TRBV7-9
clone_size: many
d_call: TRBD2
j_call: TRBJ2-3
cdr3_nt: TGTGCCAGCAGCTTCCCCGGGGGAGGGAACCCTGCTAAGCAGTATTTT
cdr3_aa: CASSFPGGGNPAKQYF

v_call: TRBV10-3
clone_size: many
d_call: TRBD1
j_call: TRBJ1-6
cdr3_nt: TGTGCCATCAGTCCCCAGGGGGGGCATAATTCACCCCTCCACTTT
cdr3_aa: CAISPQGGHNSPLHF

v_call: TRBV29-1
clone_size: few
d_call: TRBD1
j_call: TRBJ2-1
cdr3_nt: TGCAGCGGTGGTGAAGGGACAGGCTCCTACAGTGAGCAGTTCTTC
cdr3_aa: CSGGEGTGSYSEQFF

v_call: TRBV28
clone_size: few
d_call: .
j_call: TRBJ2-7
cdr3_nt: TGTGCCAGCAGTCCCTCAGGGCCGGGGGACTACGAGCAGTACTTC
cdr3_aa: CASSPSGPGDYEQYF

v_call: TRBV18
clone_size: many
d_call: .
j_call: TRBJ2-7
cdr3_nt: TGTGCCAGCTCACCTAACTACGAGCAGTACTTC
cdr3_aa: CASSPNYEQYF

v_call: TRBV6-4
clone_size: .
d_call: .
j_call: TRBJ2-3
cdr3_nt: TGTGCCAGCAGTGACTATCCGGGAACCACAGATACGCAGTATTTT
cdr3_aa: CASSDYPGTTDTQYF

v_call: TRBV6-1
clone_size: many
d_call: .
j_call: TRBJ1-5
cdr3_nt: TGTGCCAGCAGTGCCCCGGTCGACGGGGCGAATCAGCCCCAGCATTTT
cdr3_aa: CASSAPVDGANQPQHF

v_call: TRBV6-2/TRBV6-3
clone_size: .
d_call: .
j_call: TRBJ1-1
cdr3_nt: TGTGCCAGCAGTTACTCGGCGGGCACTGAAGCTTTCTTT
cdr3_aa: CASSYSAGTEAFF

v_call: TRBV28
clone_size: .
d_call: .
j_call: TRBJ1-5
cdr3_nt: TGTGCCAGCAGACTGGGGGCCCGTGGCAATCAGACCCAGCATTTT
cdr3_aa: CASRLGARGNQTQHF

v_call: TRBV5-1
clone_size: few
d_call: .
j_call: TRBJ2-7
cdr3_nt: TGCGCCAGCAGCTTGGACGGCTCTCTCGCCTACGATCAGTACTTC
cdr3_aa: CASSLDGSLAYDQYF

v_call: TRBV9
clone_size: many
d_call: .
j_call: TRBJ2-2
cdr3_nt: TGTGCCAGCAGCGTAGGTGGAGATAGCACCGGGGAGCTGTTTTTT
cdr3_aa: CASSVGGDSTGELFF

v_call: TRBV27
clone_size: few
d_call: .
j_call: TRBJ1-6
cdr3_nt: TGTGCCAGCAGTCTGGAGGGGAGTCGTTCACCCCTCCACTTT
cdr3_aa: CASSLEGSRSPLHF

v_call: TRBV20-1
clone_size: many
d_call: TRBD2
j_call: TRBJ2-7
cdr3_nt: TGCAGTGCTAGGGGACTAGCCGAGCAGTACTTC
cdr3_aa: CSARGLAEQYF

v_call: TRBV7-6
clone_size: many
d_call: TRBD1
j_call: TRBJ2-1
cdr3_nt: TGTGCCAGCAGCTTAAGACCCGGGACAGTCAATGAGCAGTTCTTC
cdr3_aa: CASSLRPGTVNEQFF

v_call: TRBV2
clone_size: few
d_call: TRBD2
j_call: TRBJ2-7
cdr3_nt: TGTGCCAGCACCTTCTTGACTAGCTATGACGAGCAGTACTTC
cdr3_aa: CASTFLTSYDEQYF

v_call: TRBV6-1
clone_size: few
d_call: .
j_call: TRBJ2-7
cdr3_nt: TGTGCCAGCAGCCCCCGGACGGGCGAGCAGTACTTC
cdr3_aa: CASSPRTGEQYF

v_call: TRBV4-3
clone_size: .
d_call: TRBD2
j_call: TRBJ2-2
cdr3_nt: TGCGCCAGCAGCCAAGATAGGAGCGGGAAAGTAGGGGAGCTGTTTTTT
cdr3_aa: CASSQDRSGKVGELFF

v_call: TRBV20-1
clone_size: many
d_call: TRBD2
j_call: TRBJ2-1
cdr3_nt: TGCAGTGCTAGAGGGGGTAGCGGGATTTACAATGAGCAGTTCTTC
cdr3_aa: CSARGGSGIYNEQFF

v_call: TRBV6-1
clone_size: medium-sized
d_call: .
j_call: TRBJ2-2
cdr3_nt: TGTGCCAGCAGGGACAGTTCGAACACCGGGGAGCTGTTTTTT
cdr3_aa: CASRDSSNTGELFF